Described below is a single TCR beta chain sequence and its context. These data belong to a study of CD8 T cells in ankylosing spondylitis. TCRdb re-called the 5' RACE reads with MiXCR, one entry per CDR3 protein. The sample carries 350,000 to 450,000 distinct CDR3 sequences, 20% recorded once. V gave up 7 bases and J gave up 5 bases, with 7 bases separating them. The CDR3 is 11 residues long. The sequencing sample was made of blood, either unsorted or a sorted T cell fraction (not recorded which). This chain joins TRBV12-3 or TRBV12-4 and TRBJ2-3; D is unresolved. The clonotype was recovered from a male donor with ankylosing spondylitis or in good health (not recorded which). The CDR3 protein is CASTEGDTQYF. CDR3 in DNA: TGTGCCAGCACTGAAGGAGATACGCAGTATTTT.